This T cell receptor beta chain was obtained from a study of vaccination effects on CD4 cells after COVID-19. The table came from immunoSEQ multiplex PCR; TCRdb's copy has only in-frame clones and leaves some out. The top ten hold 2.8% of the sample, which has some 60,000 clones, 60% to 80% seen once. Viral peptide pool expansion of antigen-specific CD4+ T cells preceded sequencing in the ViraFEST assay. After roughly 10 days in culture, the CD4+ T cells were isolated. In the vaccine recipients, nucleocapsid antibodies were negative and there was no prior SARS-CoV-2 infection. About this clone: Its antigen is as yet unknown.

Germline CDR1 reads SGHKS; CDR2 reads YYEKEE (reference sequence). This CDR3 contains 16 residues. The V gene lost 4 bases and the J gene lost 3 bases, with 16 bases spanning the gap. The specimen was CD4+ T cells from PBMCs cultured with HCoV-NL63 spike peptides, collected before COVID-19 vaccination. This chain connects TRBV5-5 to TRBJ2-2, with D perhaps being TRBD1 or TRBD2 (5 bases each). The receptor was isolated from a human donor who received a COVID-19 vaccine. The CDR3 loop reads CASSLAGRADTGELFF. CDR3 nucleotides: TGTGCCAGCAGCCTTGCGGGCAGGGCCGACACCGGGGAGCTGTTTTTT.